Presented here are 9 T cell receptor beta chains from one specimen sequenced in a study of T cells in localized non-small cell lung cancer. The assay was immunoSEQ multiplex PCR, and TCRdb's table has in-frame clones only and misses some. Of about 1,200 clones in the sample, about 40% were seen once. The source was lung tumor tissue, collected before any cancer treatment. The receptors originated from a male donor at least 60 years old with stage II squamous cell lung carcinoma.

This chain uses TRBV10-1 with TRBJ2-7; D is unresolved. Germline V CDR1 and CDR2: WNHNN, SYGVQD (reference sequence). The CDR3 is made up of 16 amino acids. Trimming shortened V by 3 bases and J by 2 bases, and 17 bases separated the two germline ends. DNA for the CDR3: TGCGCCAGCAGTGACCCCACCAGGACGGGCCCCTACGAGCAGTACTTC. Translating gives CASSDPTRTGPYEQYF.

The chain couples TRBV28 to TRBJ1-4, with a weak D call TRBD1 (6 bases). The CDR3 totals 14 residues. V was pared by 6 bases and J by 13 bases, with 21 bases between. Germline V gene data show CDR1 as MDHEN and CDR2 as SYDVKM. The CDR3 is CASSRSLRDKRLFF. DNA of the CDR3: TGTGCCAGCAGCCGGAGCCTCCGGGACAAGCGACTGTTTTTT. Filled out from reference TRBV28 and TRBJ1-4, the complete variable domain reads DVKVTQSSRYLVKRTGEKVFLECVQDMDHENMFWYRQDPGLGLRLIYFSYDVKMKEKGDIPEGYSVSREKKERFSLILESASTNQTSMYLCASSRSLRDKRLFFGSGTQLSVL.

The chain joins TRBV18 to TRBJ2-7; 8 nucleotides line up with TRBD2. The CDR3 is 14 residues long. The J segment lost 6 bases and the V segment lost 5 bases, leaving 9 bases of the junction unmatched. Germline V gives CDR1 KGHSH, CDR2 LQKENI. CDR3 sequence reads: CASSSGSESREQYF. The CDR3 nucleotides read TGTGCCAGCTCAAGCGGGAGTGAATCGCGCGAGCAGTACTTC.

The CDR3 DNA reads as TGTGCCAGCTCACCACGGACAGGGCACTCCTACGAGCAGTACTTC. Translating it yields CASSPRTGHSYEQYF. V is TRBV18 and J is TRBJ2-7; 8 positions match TRBD1. The CDR3 sequence is 15 residues long. Germline CDR1 reads KGHSH; CDR2 reads LQKENI. The trim removed 1 base at V and 0 bases at J, leaving 2 bases unmatched.

The chain uses TRBV11-3 and TRBJ2-7, with 7 bases fitting TRBD2. J lost 5 bases, V lost 7 bases, and 17 bases had no gene match. This CDR3 is built from 16 residues. CDR1 is SGHNT and CDR2 is YENEEA in the germline V gene. The CDR3 DNA follows: TGTGCCAGCACCCTCAGGGATGCGGGAGATAGCGACGAGCAGTACTTC. Residues: CASTLRDAGDSDEQYF.

This chain connects TRBV18 to TRBJ1-1; D gene uncertain. The CDR3 is 13 amino acids. In germline, CDR1 is KGHSH, CDR2 LQKENI. Trimming pared 1 base from V and 3 bases from J, leaving 6 bases between. For the CDR3, the DNA is TGTGCCAGCTCACCACGGGTAGACACTGAAGCTTTCTTT. This gives the protein CASSPRVDTEAFF.

V is TRBV9 and J is TRBJ2-6; maybe TRBD2 (7 bases). Trimming removed 7 bases from V and 4 bases from J, with 12 bases in between. The germline V gene encodes CDR1 SGDLS and CDR2 YYNGEE. The CDR3 has 14 residues. DNA for the CDR3: TGTGCCAGCTCGCGGGGGCCAGGGGCCAACGTCCTGACTTTC. This codes for CASSRGPGANVLTF.

This clone was observed a few times. The chain joins TRBV28 to TRBJ2-4, with D tentatively TRBD2 (6 bases). V was clipped by 3 bases and J by 0 bases, with 21 bases between them. Germline V gene sequence: CDR1 MDHEN, CDR2 SYDVKM. CDR3 size: 19 residues. The CDR3 protein is CASSLGGWVQPLAKNIQYF. CDR3 sequence (DNA): TGTGCCAGCAGTTTGGGGGGTTGGGTCCAGCCCTTAGCCAAAAACATTCAGTACTTC.

This clone was counted a few times. The rearrangement joins TRBV6-8 to TRBJ2-2; the match to TRBD1 covers 7 bases. The germline V gene has CDR1 MNHGY and CDR2 SAAAGT. The CDR3 consists of 14 residues. J was trimmed by 4 bases and V by 7 bases; bases with no gene match: 6. CDR3 coding DNA: TGTGCCAGCACCTACTCAGGGGGCACCGGGGAGCTGTTTTTT. Its translation is CASTYSGGTGELFF.